This T cell receptor beta chain comes out of a study of control samples from healthy donors and cancer patients. Data came from immunoSEQ multiplex PCR; TCRdb stores just in-frame clones and leaves some out. The sample has tens of thousands of clones, 85% to 95% seen once. The junction had 12 bases not matched to a gene; V was cut back by 4 bases and J by 9 bases. The CDR3 runs 14 residues. Germline values: CDR1 SGHRS, CDR2 YFSETQ. Only one count was recorded for this clone. Sequencing was performed on blood. The TCR sequence derives from a woman between 25 and 40 years old in good health. The rearrangement uses TRBV5-1 and TRBJ1-2; 7 bases fit TRBD1. The CDR3 loop is CASSPGTARGSYTF. CDR3 in DNA: TGCGCCAGCAGCCCCGGGACAGCTCGGGGAAGCTACACCTTC.